Below are 14 T cell receptor beta chains sequenced from a single sample in a study of T cell responses to AZD1222 COVID-19 vaccine. Here immunoSEQ multiplex PCR was the method, and the copy in TCRdb shows in-frame clones only, minus some. The repertoire consists of 190,000 or so clones, with roughly nine tenths occurring once and the leading ten covering around 3%. The sample consisted of peripheral blood, taken 28 days after the second AZD1222 dose. These receptors were taken from an adult who received the AZD1222 COVID-19 vaccine.

This chain joins TRBV5-6 and TRBJ1-5; no reliable D call. The V end was cut by 4 bases, the J end by 4 bases, with 9 bases between. The CDR3 sequence is 13 residues long. Germline V gene lookup returns CDR1 SGHDT and CDR2 YYEEEE. CDR3 amino acids: CASSIGPNQPQHF. CDR3 nucleotide sequence: TGTGCCAGCAGCATAGGGCCAAATCAGCCCCAGCATTTT. The whole variable domain, remainder taken from reference TRBV5-6 and TRBJ1-5, is DAGVTQSPTHLIKTRGQQVTLRCSPKSGHDTVSWYQQALGQGPQFIFQYYEEEERQRGNFPDRFSGHQFPNYSSELNVNALLLGDSALYLCASSIGPNQPQHFGDGTRLSIL.

This chain uses TRBV24-1 with TRBJ2-7, with TRBD2 matching 9 bases. Germline CDR1 reads KGHDR; CDR2 reads SFDVKD. The CDR3 has 17 residues. V lost 3 bases to trimming and J lost 3 bases; unmatched junction nucleotides: 11. The CDR3 sequence is CATSDSSYGGRVYEQYF. CDR3 DNA sequence: TGTGCCACCAGTGATAGTTCGTATGGCGGGAGGGTCTACGAGCAGTACTTC.

This chain joins TRBV30 and TRBJ1-2; D is ambiguous. The CDR3 is 12 amino acids. Trimming took 4 bases from V and 5 from J, leaving 11 bases between them. CDR1 is GTSNPN and CDR2 is SVGIG in the germline V gene (reference sequence). CDR3 sequence (DNA): TGTGCCTGGACCGACGGTCGATATGGCTACACCTTC. Amino acids: CAWTDGRYGYTF.

The chain carries TRBV19 and TRBJ2-1; 9 bases are a match to TRBD2. This CDR3 has 17 amino acids. V shed 5 bases, J shed 6 bases, and the junction held 14 bases outside the gene matches. Germline-derived CDR1 and CDR2 are LNHDA and SQIVND (reference sequence). In DNA form, the CDR3 reads TGTGCCAGTAGTGAATTAGGGACTAGCTTCCCCCCCAATGAGCAGTTCTTC. Its translation is CASSELGTSFPPNEQFF.

The chain is built from TRBV14 and TRBJ1-2, with 7 bases lining up with TRBD1. Trimming removed 5 bases from V and 6 bases from J; junction bases left unmatched: 3. This CDR3 contains 12 residues. CDR1 and CDR2 from the germline V gene are SGHDN and FVKESK. CDR3 amino acids: CASSFTGDGYTF. CDR3 nucleotide sequence: TGTGCCAGCAGCTTTACAGGGGATGGCTACACCTTC.

The chain couples TRBV19 to TRBJ1-4; 9 nucleotides line up with TRBD1. Germline CDR1 is LNHDA and CDR2 is SQIVND (reference sequence). The trim removed 8 bases at V and 6 bases at J, leaving 4 bases unmatched. CDR3 size: 13 residues. This CDR3 reads CASLGQGDEKLFF. The CDR3 DNA sequence: TGTGCCAGTTTGGGACAGGGCGATGAAAAACTGTTTTTT. Full variable domain (rest looked up from reference TRBV19 and TRBJ1-4): DGGITQSPKYLFRKEGQNVTLSCEQNLNHDAMYWYRQDPGQGLRLIYYSQIVNDFQKGDIAEGYSVSREKKESFPLTVTSAQKNPTAFYLCASLGQGDEKLFFGSGTQLSVL.

The chain employs TRBV27 and TRBJ1-1; TRBD1 aligns across 9 bases. The germline V gene has CDR1 MNHEY and CDR2 SMNVEV (reference sequence). CDR3 length: 15 amino acids. J gave up 0 bases and V 4 bases, and 3 bases lay outside the gene matches. The DNA of the CDR3 is TGTGCCAGCAGTTCACAGGGGGCCTTGAACACTGAAGCTTTCTTT. As protein: CASSSQGALNTEAFF.

The V and J genes are TRBV27 and TRBJ2-7, with 10 bases matching TRBD2. V lost 7 bases, J lost 5 bases, and 11 bases stayed unmatched. This CDR3 comprises 15 residues. The germline V gene has CDR1 MNHEY and CDR2 SMNVEV (reference sequence). CDR3 sequence reads: CASTPVAGGIHEQYF. As DNA, the CDR3 is TGTGCCAGCACCCCGGTAGCGGGAGGAATTCACGAGCAGTACTTC.

V and J are TRBV7-6 and TRBJ1-1; D ambiguous. V shed 1 base and J shed 7 bases, with 10 bases lying between them. This CDR3 comprises 13 residues. The germline V gene encodes CDR1 SGHVS and CDR2 FNYEAQ. The CDR3 bases are TGTGCCAGCAGCTTAGTGGCAGGCGATGAAGCTTTCTTT. This translates into CASSLVAGDEAFF. The variable domain in full, completed from reference TRBV7-6 and TRBJ1-1, reads GAGVSQSPRYKVTKRGQDVALRCDPISGHVSLYWYRQALGQGPEFLTYFNYEAQQDKSGLPNDRFSAERPEGSISTLTIQRTEQRDSAMYRCASSLVAGDEAFFGQGTRLTVV.

The rearrangement links TRBV3-1 (or the pseudogene TRBV3-2) to TRBJ2-7, with 9 bases matching TRBD1. The J segment lost 6 bases and the V segment lost 5 bases, leaving 11 bases of the junction unmatched. The length of the CDR3 is 15 residues. CDR1 and CDR2 from the germline V gene are LGHDT and YNNKEL (reference sequence). DNA of the CDR3: TGTGCCAGCAGCGAAAGGCGACAGGGGGTCTCCGAGCAGTACTTC. Protein product: CASSERRQGVSEQYF.

The chain joins TRBV15 to TRBJ1-1; a weak D match, TRBD1 (6 bases). Trimming stripped 0 bases from V and 5 bases from J, with 22 bases between. CDR1 is LNHNV, CDR2 YYDKDF, per germline (reference sequence). The CDR3 loop spans 18 amino acids. DNA of the CDR3: TGTGCCACCAGCAGAGATACGGGAGGCGGGGGGCTCAGAACTGAAGCTTTCTTT. This sequence encodes CATSRDTGGGGLRTEAFF.

CDR3 sequence: CSGTQGARETQYF. DNA of the CDR3: TGCAGCGGCACACAGGGGGCGAGGGAGACCCAGTACTTC. The chain joins TRBV29-1 to TRBJ2-5, with 9 positions matching TRBD1. The germline CDR1 and CDR2 sequences are SQVTM and ANQGSEA. This CDR3 region has 13 residues. Trimming took 7 bases from V and 5 from J; bases not matched to a gene: 8.

The chain uses TRBV5-1 and TRBJ1-2; 9 positions agree with TRBD1. Germline CDR1 and CDR2: SGHRS and YFSETQ. The CDR3 spans 17 residues. The V segment lost 4 bases and the J segment 8 bases; nucleotides outside the gene matches: 18. The CDR3 spells CASSITSGTGKLGGYTF. The CDR3 DNA reads TGCGCCAGCAGCATAACCTCCGGGACAGGGAAGTTGGGAGGCTACACCTTC.

V usage is TRBV5-1 and J usage is TRBJ1-4, with 7 bases aligning to TRBD1. This CDR3 spans 14 amino acids. J was trimmed by 8 bases and V by 4 bases; bases with no gene match: 8. Germline values: CDR1 SGHRS, CDR2 YFSETQ. The CDR3 DNA follows: TGCGCCAGCAGCGTGCGGGACAGTCAAGAAAAACTGTTTTTT. It encodes CASSVRDSQEKLFF.